The 22 T cell receptor beta chains in this list originate from one sample, sequenced in a study of T cell responses to AZD1222 COVID-19 vaccine (dated by TCRdb to about 2021). The method was the immunoSEQ multiplex PCR assay. The table comes from immuneACCESS by way of TCRdb, which keeps in-frame sequences with V and J called. Part of the clones is missing from these tables; in studies checked, under half for an unresolved V gene and the rest for unknown reasons. The sample table lists some 130,000 clones, about nine tenths of them with a count of one. Around 0.99% of the sample goes to the ten largest clones. The time point label here, explained by the study, means: about 28 days (+/-7) after the second vaccine dose. Sequencing was performed on peripheral blood, taken 28 days after the second AZD1222 dose. The receptors shown here come from an adult who received the AZD1222 COVID-19 vaccine.

The rearrangement uses TRBV6-1 and TRBJ2-7, with D perhaps TRBD1 (6 bases). Trimming took 2 bases from V and 11 from J, leaving 16 bases between them. This CDR3 is 13 amino acids long. Looked up from germline, CDR1 is MNHNS and CDR2 is SASEGT. The CDR3 sequence is CASSELLRGNEYF. In DNA, the CDR3 is TGTGCCAGCAGTGAACTGCTGAGGGGGAACGAGTACTTC.

This clone was observed once. The chain employs TRBV28 and TRBJ1-5; D remains ambiguous. V dropped 7 bases and J dropped 5 bases, with 15 bases sitting between them. Looked up from germline, CDR1 is MDHEN and CDR2 is SYDVKM. CDR3 length: 14 amino acids. In DNA form, the CDR3 reads TGTGCCAGCACCAGGTTAAGGGAGGATCAGCCCCAGCATTTT. Amino acids: CASTRLREDQPQHF. The full variable domain, in which reference TRBV28 and TRBJ1-5 provide the parts outside the CDR3, is DVKVTQSSRYLVKRTGEKVFLECVQDMDHENMFWYRQDPGLGLRLIYFSYDVKMKEKGDIPEGYSVSREKKERFSLILESASTNQTSMYLCASTRLREDQPQHFGDGTRLSIL.

The chain joins TRBV11-2 to TRBJ2-7, with no clear D. V lost 3 bases and J 3 bases, leaving 6 bases between the germline ends. This CDR3 is built from 12 residues. Germline CDR1 reads SGHAT; CDR2 reads FQNNGV. The CDR3 sequence: CASSFNGYEQYF. CDR3 coding DNA: TGTGCCAGCAGCTTTAATGGCTACGAGCAGTACTTC.

This clone came up a few times. The V call is TRBV12-3 or TRBV12-4, the J call TRBJ1-5, with TRBD1 matching 9 bases. Germline trimming cut 5 bases from V and 7 bases from J; bases unmatched to any gene: 3. The CDR3 totals 13 residues. The CDR3 loop is CASSPTGGQPQHF. The DNA of the CDR3 is TGTGCCAGCAGTCCGACAGGGGGGCAGCCCCAGCATTTT.

This clone was counted between two and nine times. The rearrangement joins TRBV6-5 to TRBJ1-2; D remains ambiguous. The CDR3 covers 14 residues. The germline V and J ends were trimmed by 4 bases and 0 bases, with 9 bases remaining between them. The V gene's germline CDR1 is MNHEY and CDR2 SVGAGI. CDR3 residues: CASSLFGPNYGYTF. CDR3 DNA: TGTGCCAGCAGTTTATTCGGACCTAACTATGGCTACACCTTC.

V is TRBV24-1 and J is TRBJ1-2; D is undetermined. This CDR3 is built from 12 residues. Trimming stripped 0 bases from V and 8 bases from J, with 6 bases between. Germline CDR1 and CDR2: KGHDR and SFDVKD. The CDR3 spells CATSDLVGGYTF. The DNA of the CDR3 is TGTGCCACCAGTGATTTGGTTGGCGGCTACACCTTC.

This clone was seen a single time. The chain recombines TRBV7-9 with TRBJ1-2, with D uncertain. In germline, CDR1 is SEHNR, CDR2 FQNEAQ (reference sequence). CDR3 length equals 14 residues. The V and J ends lost 7 bases and 8 bases respectively, with 20 bases between them. The CDR3 loop reads CASTLGGPLGGYTF. Here the CDR3 DNA reads TGTGCCAGCACCCTAGGCGGACCTCTGGGAGGCTACACCTTC. The variable domain in full, with the rest retrieved from reference TRBV7-9 and TRBJ1-2, is DTGVSQNPRHKITKRGQNVTFRCDPISEHNRLYWYRQTLGQGPEFLTYFQNEAQLEKSRLLSDRFSAERPKGSFSTLEIQRTEQGDSAMYLCASTLGGPLGGYTFGSGTRLTVV.

The V and J genes are TRBV6-5 and TRBJ1-5; TRBD1 is a possible D gene (5 bases). Between the trimmed V and J ends, which lost 8 bases and 7 bases, there was a span of 15 bases. CDR3 length: 13 residues. The germline gives CDR1 MNHEY, CDR2 SVGAGI. CDR3 sequence: CASGAAPGQPQHF. CDR3 coding DNA: TGTGCCAGCGGGGCAGCCCCAGGGCAGCCCCAGCATTTT.

CDR3 sequence reads: CSVLKTGVDGYTF. The CDR3 DNA sequence: TGCAGCGTCCTCAAGACAGGGGTAGATGGCTACACCTTC. The chain recombines TRBV29-1 with TRBJ1-2; 8 nucleotides align to TRBD1. CDR1 and CDR2 (germline): SQVTM, ANQGSEA. The CDR3 runs to 13 residues. V was clipped by 6 bases and J by 6 bases; unmatched bases: 9.

V is TRBV7-9 and J is TRBJ1-4, with 8 bases identical to TRBD1. The CDR3 totals 16 residues. Germline V CDR1 and CDR2: SEHNR, FQNEAQ (reference sequence). V lost 5 bases and J lost 8; bases outside the gene matches: 13. The CDR3 here is CASSARTTGASEKLFF. Here the CDR3 DNA reads TGTGCCAGCAGCGCCCGAACGACAGGGGCCAGCGAAAAACTGTTTTTT. Complete variable domain (other parts from reference TRBV7-9 and TRBJ1-4): DTGVSQNPRHKITKRGQNVTFRCDPISEHNRLYWYRQTLGQGPEFLTYFQNEAQLEKSRLLSDRFSAERPKGSFSTLEIQRTEQGDSAMYLCASSARTTGASEKLFFGSGTQLSVL.

V usage is TRBV3-1 (or the pseudogene TRBV3-2) and J usage is TRBJ1-5; TRBD1 is a possible D gene (5 bases). The germline V and J ends were trimmed by 3 bases and 7 bases, with 13 bases remaining between them. CDR3 length: 14 residues. Germline lookup yields CDR1 LGHDT and CDR2 YNNKEL (reference sequence). CDR3 loop: CASSHITGGQPQHF. In DNA, the CDR3 is TGTGCCAGCAGCCATATAACAGGCGGCCAGCCCCAGCATTTT.

The CDR3 region has the DNA TGCAGTGCTAGTAGAACTAGCGGGAGCTCCTACGAGCAGTACTTC. Translating it yields CSASRTSGSSYEQYF. The chain is built from TRBV20-1 and TRBJ2-7; TRBD2 matches 11 bases. This CDR3 has 15 residues. The germline CDR1 and CDR2 sequences are DFQATT and SNEGSKA (reference sequence). Losses at the gene ends were 3 bases for V and 0 bases for J; bases not matched to a gene: 4.

The chain is built from TRBV10-3 and TRBJ2-2; D is unresolved. Germline CDR1 reads ENHRY; CDR2 reads SYGVKD. Trimming took off 7 bases at V and 1 base at J, with 4 bases between the two ends. The CDR3 loop spans 12 amino acids. The CDR3 DNA is TGTGCCATCAATGGGAACACCGGGGAGCTGTTTTTT. Its protein is CAINGNTGELFF.

The chain has TRBV6-5 and TRBJ1-3; D is undetermined. This CDR3 contains 14 residues. CDR1 is MNHEY and CDR2 is SVGAGI in the germline V gene. Trimming cost V 8 bases and J 0 bases, with 11 bases left between them. The CDR3 sequence: CASAITASGNTIYF. The DNA for the CDR3 is TGTGCCAGCGCGATAACGGCCTCTGGAAACACCATATATTTT.

The genes are TRBV5-1 and TRBJ2-1; D is uncertain. Germline values: CDR1 SGHRS, CDR2 YFSETQ. The V end was cut by 2 bases, the J end by 2 bases, with 11 bases between. The CDR3 runs 15 residues. CDR3 in DNA: TGCGCCAGCAGCTTTGGGCCGAACACCTACAATGAGCAGTTCTTC. This translates into CASSFGPNTYNEQFF.

The count of this clone is one. The chain employs TRBV5-1 and TRBJ1-2; D not resolved. CDR1 and CDR2 from the germline V gene are SGHRS and YFSETQ. V was clipped by 1 base and J by 8 bases, with 15 bases between them. This CDR3 has 14 residues. The CDR3 DNA is TGCGCCAGCAGCTTGACAATAGACGCTAAGGGCTACACCTTC. Residues: CASSLTIDAKGYTF.

In this sample, this clone turned up a few times. The chain joins TRBV27 to TRBJ2-7; a weak D match, TRBD2 (5 bases). Trimming shortened V by 3 bases and J by 2 bases, and 14 bases separated the two germline ends. The germline gives CDR1 MNHEY, CDR2 SMNVEV (reference sequence). The CDR3 runs to 15 residues. The CDR3, as DNA: TGTGCCAGCAGTTTCCGCGGAATCGGGACCTACGAGCAGTACTTC. Translation gives CASSFRGIGTYEQYF.

This rearrangement joins TRBV5-1 to TRBJ2-5; D may correspond to TRBD1 or TRBD2 (5 bases each). Trimming stripped 0 bases from V and 1 base from J, with 7 bases between. CDR3 length equals 14 residues. Germline-derived CDR1 and CDR2 are SGHRS and YFSETQ. CDR3 sequence reads: CASSLVGTQETQYF. In nucleotides, the CDR3 is TGCGCCAGCAGCTTGGTTGGGACCCAAGAGACCCAGTACTTC. Full variable domain (outside the CDR3, taken from reference TRBV5-1 and TRBJ2-5): KAGVTQTPRYLIKTRGQQVTLSCSPISGHRSVSWYQQTPGQGLQFLFEYFSETQRNKGNFPGRFSGRQFSNSRSEMNVSTLELGDSALYLCASSLVGTQETQYFGPGTRLLVL.

The rearrangement links TRBV10-1 to TRBJ2-1, with D maybe TRBD2 (6 bases). CDR1 is WNHNN and CDR2 is SYGVQD in the germline V gene (reference sequence). Trimming shortened V by 2 bases and J by 9 bases, and 14 bases separated the two germline ends. The CDR3 spans 14 residues. CDR3 region: CASSERREKGEQFF. DNA for the CDR3: TGCGCCAGCAGTGAGCGGCGGGAAAAGGGTGAGCAGTTCTTC.

This chain uses TRBV29-1 with TRBJ1-2, with 8 bases fitting TRBD1. V shed 5 bases and J 8 bases; nucleotides not matched to a gene: 10. Germline CDR1 SQVTM, CDR2 ANQGSEA. The CDR3 sequence is 13 residues long. DNA for the CDR3: TGCAGCGTTCTAGGACAGGGCCTCTGGGGCTACACCTTC. Translated: CSVLGQGLWGYTF.

This clone has only one observation. The chain joins TRBV19 to TRBJ1-6, with D perhaps matching TRBD1 (5 bases). This CDR3 comprises 15 residues. Germline CDR1 and CDR2: LNHDA and SQIVND (reference sequence). Trimming took off 2 bases at V and 6 bases at J, with 11 bases between the two ends. The CDR3 DNA sequence: TGTGCCAGTAGTATAACAGTGACAGCTAATTCACCCCTCCACTTT. This translates into CASSITVTANSPLHF.

This chain joins TRBV25-1 and TRBJ2-7, with a weak D call TRBD2 (5 bases). CDR1 and CDR2 from the germline V gene are MGHDK and SYGVNS. The CDR3 length is 14 residues. Deletions cut 8 bases from V and 1 base from J, with 15 bases between. The CDR3 here is CASSIEGGSYEQYF. In DNA, the CDR3 is TGTGCCAGCTCCATTGAGGGCGGTTCCTACGAGCAGTACTTC.